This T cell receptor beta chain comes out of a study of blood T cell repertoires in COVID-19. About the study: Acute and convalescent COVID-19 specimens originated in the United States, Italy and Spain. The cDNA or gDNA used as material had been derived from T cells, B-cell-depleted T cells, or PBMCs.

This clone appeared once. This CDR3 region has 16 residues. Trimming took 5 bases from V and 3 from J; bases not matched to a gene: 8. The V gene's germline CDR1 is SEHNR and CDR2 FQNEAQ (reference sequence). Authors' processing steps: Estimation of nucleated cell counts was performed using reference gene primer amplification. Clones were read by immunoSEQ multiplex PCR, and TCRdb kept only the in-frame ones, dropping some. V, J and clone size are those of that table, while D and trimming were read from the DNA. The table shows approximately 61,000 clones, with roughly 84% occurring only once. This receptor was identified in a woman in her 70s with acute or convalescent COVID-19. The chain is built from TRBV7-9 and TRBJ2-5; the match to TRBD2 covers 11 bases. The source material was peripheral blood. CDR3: CASSVTSGGEEETQYF. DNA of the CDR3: TGTGCCAGCAGCGTAACTAGCGGGGGTGAAGAAGAGACCCAGTACTTC.